This T cell receptor (beta chain) was documented in a study of control samples from healthy donors and cancer patients. Produced via immunoSEQ multiplex PCR; TCRdb's table is partial and in-frame only. The data show 110,000 to 150,000 clones, with roughly 90% seen just once and around 10% held by the top ten. The sample taken for sequencing was blood. This clonotype was obtained from a man aged 25-40 years in good health.

In nucleotides, the CDR3 is TGTGCCAGTACTCGGGTTGGCAACACTGAAGCTTTCTTT. Its protein product is CASTRVGNTEAFF. This chain uses TRBV19 with TRBJ1-1; no firm D call. This CDR3 is built from 13 residues. Germline V CDR1 and CDR2: LNHDA, SQIVND (reference sequence). V lost 7 bases and J lost 2, with 11 bases in between.